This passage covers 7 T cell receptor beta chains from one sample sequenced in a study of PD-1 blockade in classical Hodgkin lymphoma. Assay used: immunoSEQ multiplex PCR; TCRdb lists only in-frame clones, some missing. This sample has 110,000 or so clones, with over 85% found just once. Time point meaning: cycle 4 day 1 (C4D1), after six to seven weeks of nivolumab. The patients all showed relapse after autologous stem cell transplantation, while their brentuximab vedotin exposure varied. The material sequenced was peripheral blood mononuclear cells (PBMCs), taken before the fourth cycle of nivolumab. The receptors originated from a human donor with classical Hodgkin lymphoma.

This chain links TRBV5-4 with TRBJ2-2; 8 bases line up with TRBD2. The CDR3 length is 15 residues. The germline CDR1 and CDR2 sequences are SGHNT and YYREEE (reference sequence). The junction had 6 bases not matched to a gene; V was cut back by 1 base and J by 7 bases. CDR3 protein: CASSLSGSGGGELFF. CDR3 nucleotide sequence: TGTGCCAGCAGCTTGAGCGGGAGTGGTGGCGGGGAGCTGTTTTTT.

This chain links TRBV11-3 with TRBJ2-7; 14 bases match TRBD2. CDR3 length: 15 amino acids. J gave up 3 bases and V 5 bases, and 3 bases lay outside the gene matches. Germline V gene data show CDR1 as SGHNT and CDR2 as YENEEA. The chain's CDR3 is CASSVGLAGVYEQYF. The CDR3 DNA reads TGTGCCAGCAGCGTGGGACTAGCGGGAGTCTACGAGCAGTACTTC.

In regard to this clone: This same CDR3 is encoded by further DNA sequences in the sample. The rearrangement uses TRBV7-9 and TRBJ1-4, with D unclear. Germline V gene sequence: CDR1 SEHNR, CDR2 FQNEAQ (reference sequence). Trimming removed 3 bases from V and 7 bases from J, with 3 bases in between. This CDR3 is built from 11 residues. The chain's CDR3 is CASSFGEKLFF. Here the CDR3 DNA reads TGTGCCAGCAGCTTCGGTGAAAAACTGTTTTTT.

The CDR3, as DNA: TGTGCCAGCAGCTCCTGGGGGCCCCAAGAGACCCAGTACTTC. Protein sequence: CASSSWGPQETQYF. The gene calls are TRBV5-6 and TRBJ2-5, with a tentative D call TRBD1 (6 bases). This CDR3 comprises 14 residues. Germline-derived CDR1 and CDR2 are SGHDT and YYEEEE. The V end was cut by 3 bases, the J end by 1 base, with 10 bases between.

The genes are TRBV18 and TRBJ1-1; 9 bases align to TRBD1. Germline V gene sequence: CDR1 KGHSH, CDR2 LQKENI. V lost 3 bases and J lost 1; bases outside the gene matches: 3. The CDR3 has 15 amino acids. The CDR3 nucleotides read TGTGCCAGCTCACCGTTGACAGGGGGGAACACTGAAGCTTTCTTT. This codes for CASSPLTGGNTEAFF.

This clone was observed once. CDR3 DNA: TGTGCCAGCAGTTCCAGACTTAACACAGATACGCAGTATTTT. The encoded protein is CASSSRLNTDTQYF. The gene calls are TRBV28 and TRBJ2-3; D is unclear. Germline V lookup: CDR1 MDHEN, CDR2 SYDVKM. CDR3 length: 14 residues. V was shortened by 4 bases and J by 2 bases, with 10 bases between the two germline ends.

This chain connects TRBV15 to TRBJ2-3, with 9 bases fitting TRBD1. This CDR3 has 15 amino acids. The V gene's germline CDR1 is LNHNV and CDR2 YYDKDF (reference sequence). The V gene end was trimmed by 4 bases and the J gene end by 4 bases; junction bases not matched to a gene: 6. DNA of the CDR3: TGTGCCACCAGCAACCGGGACAGGGACGCAGATACGCAGTATTTT. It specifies CATSNRDRDADTQYF.